Given below is one T cell receptor beta chain in context. What it binds is not known. TCRdb keeps only in-frame clones here, not all; method: immunoSEQ multiplex PCR. This repertoire shows over 120,000 clones, 88% found once; its top ten account for about 5.4%. The data derive from a study of T cell responses to AZD1222 COVID-19 vaccine. The CDR3 spans 14 residues. Trimming left V 6 bases short and J 5 bases short, with 16 bases between. From germline, CDR1 is LNHDA and CDR2 SQIVND (reference sequence). Study-wide results and caveats: At baseline, seropositivity was found in only six or seven AZD1222 recipients.

The source material was peripheral blood, sampled 28 days after the second dose of the MenACWY control vaccine. This TCR was recovered from an adult who received the MenACWY meningococcal vaccine as a control. The chain links TRBV19 to TRBJ2-5; the D gene could be TRBD1 or TRBD2 (5 bases each). The CDR3 DNA reads as TGTGCCAGTAGCGTAGGGACCTCCAGTGAGACCCAGTACTTC. Amino acids: CASSVGTSSETQYF.